The clone carrying this T cell receptor (beta chain) was found many times. What it binds is unknown. This entry belongs to a study of metastatic and nonmetastatic thyroid tumors. Study-level background: Repertoires of blood and of tissue (tumor or nodule) from malignant and benign thyroid patients were compared.

Original processing notes: Clinicopathological groups differed in CDR3, with these differences serving to build a distant-metastasis classifier for papillary thyroid cancer. TCRdb re-called the PCR reads through MiXCR. The V and J calls and clone size are TCRdb's, not the authors'. The sample consists of about 28,000 clones, 16% of them appearing once. Whole-study findings and limits: In both blood and tumor samples, TCR beta diversity was reported significantly higher for malignant than benign nodules.

Ahead of thyroid surgery, no patient had received treatment of any kind. V shed 4 bases and J 7 bases; nucleotides not matched to a gene: 5. Per the germline V gene, CDR1 is SQVTM and CDR2 is ANQGSEA. This CDR3 has 13 residues. V is TRBV29-1 and J is TRBJ1-4; 8 bases align to TRBD1. This sequence was found in a female donor with papillary thyroid cancer or a benign thyroid nodule (not recorded which). Some clones in this sample may be carry-over from other donors' samples. The sequenced sample was blood. The CDR3 region is CSVGLTGGEKLFF. The CDR3 coding sequence is TGCAGCGTTGGATTAACAGGGGGTGAAAAACTGTTTTTT.